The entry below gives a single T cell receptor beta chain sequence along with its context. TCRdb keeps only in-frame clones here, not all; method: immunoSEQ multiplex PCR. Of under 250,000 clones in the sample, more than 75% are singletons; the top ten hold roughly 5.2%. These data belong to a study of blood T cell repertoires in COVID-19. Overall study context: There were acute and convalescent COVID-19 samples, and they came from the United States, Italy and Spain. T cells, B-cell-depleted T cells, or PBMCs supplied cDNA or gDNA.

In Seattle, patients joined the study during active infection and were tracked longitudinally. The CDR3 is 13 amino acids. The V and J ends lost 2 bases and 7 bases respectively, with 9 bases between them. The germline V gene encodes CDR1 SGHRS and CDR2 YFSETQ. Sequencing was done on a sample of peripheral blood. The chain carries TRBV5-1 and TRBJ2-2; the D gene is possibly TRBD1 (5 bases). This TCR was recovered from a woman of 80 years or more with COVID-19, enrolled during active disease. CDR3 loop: CASSFREDGELFF. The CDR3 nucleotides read TGCGCCAGCAGCTTCAGGGAAGACGGGGAGCTGTTTTTT.